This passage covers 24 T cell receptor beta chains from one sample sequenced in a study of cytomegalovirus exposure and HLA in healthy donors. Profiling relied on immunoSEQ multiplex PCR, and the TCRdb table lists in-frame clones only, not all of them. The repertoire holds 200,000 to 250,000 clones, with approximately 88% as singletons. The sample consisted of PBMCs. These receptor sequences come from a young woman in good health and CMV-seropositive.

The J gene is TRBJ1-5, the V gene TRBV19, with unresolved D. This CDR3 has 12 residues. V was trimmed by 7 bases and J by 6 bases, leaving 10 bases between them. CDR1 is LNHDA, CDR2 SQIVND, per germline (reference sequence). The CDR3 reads CASKGPGQPQHF. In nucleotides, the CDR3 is TGTGCCAGTAAAGGGCCGGGTCAGCCCCAGCATTTT.

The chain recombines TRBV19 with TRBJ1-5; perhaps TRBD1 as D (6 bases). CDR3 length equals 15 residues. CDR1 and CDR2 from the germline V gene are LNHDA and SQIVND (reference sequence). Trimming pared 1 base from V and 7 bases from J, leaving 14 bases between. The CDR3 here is CASSIAGKGVQPQHF. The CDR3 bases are TGTGCCAGTAGTATAGCGGGGAAGGGGGTACAGCCCCAGCATTTT.

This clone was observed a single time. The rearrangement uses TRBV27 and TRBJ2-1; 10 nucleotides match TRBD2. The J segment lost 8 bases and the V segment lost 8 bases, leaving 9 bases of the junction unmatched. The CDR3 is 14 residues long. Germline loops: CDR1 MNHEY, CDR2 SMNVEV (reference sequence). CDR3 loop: CASGGASGSYEQFF. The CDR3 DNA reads TGTGCCAGCGGGGGGGCTAGCGGGAGTTATGAGCAGTTCTTC.

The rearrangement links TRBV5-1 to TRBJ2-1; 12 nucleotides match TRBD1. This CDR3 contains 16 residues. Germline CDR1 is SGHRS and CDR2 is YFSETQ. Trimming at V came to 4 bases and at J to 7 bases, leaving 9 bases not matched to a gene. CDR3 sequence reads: CASSLAGTGGENEQFF. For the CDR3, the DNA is TGCGCCAGCAGCCTGGCAGGGACAGGGGGCGAGAATGAGCAGTTCTTC.

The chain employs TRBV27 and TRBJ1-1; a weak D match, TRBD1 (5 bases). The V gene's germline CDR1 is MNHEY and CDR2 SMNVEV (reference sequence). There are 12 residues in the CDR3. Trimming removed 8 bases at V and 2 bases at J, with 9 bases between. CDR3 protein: CASRWGNTEAFF. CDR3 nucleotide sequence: TGTGCCAGCCGATGGGGCAACACTGAAGCTTTCTTT.

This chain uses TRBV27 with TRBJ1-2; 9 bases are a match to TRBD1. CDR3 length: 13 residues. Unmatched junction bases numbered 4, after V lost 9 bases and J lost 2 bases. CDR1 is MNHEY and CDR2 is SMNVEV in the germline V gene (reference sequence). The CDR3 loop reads CASLGQGNYGYTF. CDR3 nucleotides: TGTGCCAGTCTAGGACAGGGGAACTATGGCTACACCTTC.

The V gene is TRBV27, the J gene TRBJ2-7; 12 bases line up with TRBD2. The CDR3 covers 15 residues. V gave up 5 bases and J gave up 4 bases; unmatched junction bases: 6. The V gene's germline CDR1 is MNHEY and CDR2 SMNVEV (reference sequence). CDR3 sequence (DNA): TGTGCCAGCAGTAAAACCGGGACTAGCGGGTACGAGCAGTACTTC. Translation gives CASSKTGTSGYEQYF.

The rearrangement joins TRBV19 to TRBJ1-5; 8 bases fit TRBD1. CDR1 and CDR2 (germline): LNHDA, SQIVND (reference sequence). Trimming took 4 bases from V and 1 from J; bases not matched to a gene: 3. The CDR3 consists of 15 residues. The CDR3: CASSRNRGSNQPQHF. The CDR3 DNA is TGTGCCAGTAGTAGAAACAGGGGGAGCAATCAGCCCCAGCATTTT.

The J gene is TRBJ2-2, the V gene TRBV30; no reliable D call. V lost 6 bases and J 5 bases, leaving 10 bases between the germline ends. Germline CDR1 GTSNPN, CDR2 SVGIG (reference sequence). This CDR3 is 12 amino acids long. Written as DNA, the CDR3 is TGTGCCTGCCAATCTGGGACCGGGGAGCTGTTTTTT. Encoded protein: CACQSGTGELFF.

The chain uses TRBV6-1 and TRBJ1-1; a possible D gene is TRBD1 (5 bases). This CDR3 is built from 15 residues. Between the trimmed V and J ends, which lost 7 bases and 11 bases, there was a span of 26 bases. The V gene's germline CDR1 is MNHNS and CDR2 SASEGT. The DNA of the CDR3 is TGTGCCAGCACGTCCCCGTTGCAGGGATTAAAGGATGCTTTCTTT. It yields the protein CASTSPLQGLKDAFF.

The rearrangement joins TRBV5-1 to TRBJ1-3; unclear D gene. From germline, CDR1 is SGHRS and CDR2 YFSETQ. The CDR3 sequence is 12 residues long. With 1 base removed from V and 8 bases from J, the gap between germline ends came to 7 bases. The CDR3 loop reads CASSLWGYTIYF. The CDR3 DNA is TGCGCCAGCAGCTTGTGGGGATACACCATATATTTT. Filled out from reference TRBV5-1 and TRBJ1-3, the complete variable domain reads KAGVTQTPRYLIKTRGQQVTLSCSPISGHRSVSWYQQTPGQGLQFLFEYFSETQRNKGNFPGRFSGRQFSNSRSEMNVSTLELGDSALYLCASSLWGYTIYFGEGSWLTVV.

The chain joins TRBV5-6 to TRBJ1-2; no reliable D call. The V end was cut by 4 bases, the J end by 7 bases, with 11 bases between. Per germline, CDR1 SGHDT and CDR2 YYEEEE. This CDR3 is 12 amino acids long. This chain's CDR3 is CASSPSQSGYTF. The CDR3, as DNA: TGTGCCAGCAGCCCCAGTCAGAGTGGCTACACCTTC.

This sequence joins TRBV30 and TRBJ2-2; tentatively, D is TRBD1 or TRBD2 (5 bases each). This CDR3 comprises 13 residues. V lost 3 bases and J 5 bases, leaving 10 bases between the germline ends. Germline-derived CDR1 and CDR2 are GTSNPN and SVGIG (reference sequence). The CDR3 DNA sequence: TGTGCCTGGAGGCTTGGGGGAACCGGGGAGCTGTTTTTT. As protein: CAWRLGGTGELFF.

In nucleotides, the CDR3 is TGTGCCAGCAGTTATAACGGGTACAATGAGCAGTTCTTC. Residues: CASSYNGYNEQFF. V usage is TRBV27 and J usage is TRBJ2-1; D remains ambiguous. Germline V gives CDR1 MNHEY, CDR2 SMNVEV (reference sequence). This CDR3 is built from 13 residues. The V and J ends lost 4 bases and 4 bases respectively, with 8 bases between them.

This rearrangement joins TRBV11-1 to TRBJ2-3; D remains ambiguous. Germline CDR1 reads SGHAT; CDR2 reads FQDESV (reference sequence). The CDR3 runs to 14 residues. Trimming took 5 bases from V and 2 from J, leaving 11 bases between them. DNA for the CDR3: TGTGCCAGCAGCCCGACGACAACCACAGATACGCAGTATTTT. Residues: CASSPTTTTDTQYF. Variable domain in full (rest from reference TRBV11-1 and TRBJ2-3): EAEVAQSPRYKITEKSQAVAFWCDPISGHATLYWYRQILGQGPELLVQFQDESVVDDSQLPKDRFSAERLKGVDSTLKIQPAELGDSAMYLCASSPTTTTDTQYFGPGTRLTVL.

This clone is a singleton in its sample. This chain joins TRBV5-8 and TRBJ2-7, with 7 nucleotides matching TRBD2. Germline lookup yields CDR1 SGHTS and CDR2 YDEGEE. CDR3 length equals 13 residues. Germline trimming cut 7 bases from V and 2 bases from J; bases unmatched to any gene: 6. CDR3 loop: CASGFGGAYEQYF. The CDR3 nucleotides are TGTGCCAGCGGGTTTGGGGGGGCCTACGAGCAGTACTTC.

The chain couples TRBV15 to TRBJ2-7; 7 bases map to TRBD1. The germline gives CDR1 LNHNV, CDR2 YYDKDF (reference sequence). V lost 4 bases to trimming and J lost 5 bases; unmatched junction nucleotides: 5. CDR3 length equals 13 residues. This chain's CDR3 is CATSTIQGNEQYF. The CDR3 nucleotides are TGTGCCACCAGCACAATACAGGGGAACGAGCAGTACTTC.

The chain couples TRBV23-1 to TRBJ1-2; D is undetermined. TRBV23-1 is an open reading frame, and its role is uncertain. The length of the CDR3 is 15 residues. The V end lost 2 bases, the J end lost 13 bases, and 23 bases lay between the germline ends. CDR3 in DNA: TGCGCCAGCAGTCAAATCATTAGGCAGACCCTTACCTTCACCTTC. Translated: CASSQIIRQTLTFTF.

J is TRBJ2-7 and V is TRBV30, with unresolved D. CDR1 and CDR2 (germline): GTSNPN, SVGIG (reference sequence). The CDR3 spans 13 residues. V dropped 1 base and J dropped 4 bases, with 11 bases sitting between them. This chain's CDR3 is CAWSASSIYEQYF. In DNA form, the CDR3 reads TGTGCCTGGAGTGCCTCCTCAATTTACGAGCAGTACTTC. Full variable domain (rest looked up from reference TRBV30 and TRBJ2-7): SQTIHQWPATLVQPVGSPLSLECTVEGTSNPNLYWYRQAAGRGLQLLFYSVGIGQISSEVPQNLSASRPQDRQFILSSKKLLLSDSGFYLCAWSASSIYEQYFGPGTRLTVT.

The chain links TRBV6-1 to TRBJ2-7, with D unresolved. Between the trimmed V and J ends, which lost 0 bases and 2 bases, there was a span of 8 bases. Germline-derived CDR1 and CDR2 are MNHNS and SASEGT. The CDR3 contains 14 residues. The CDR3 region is CASSEAPSAYEQYF. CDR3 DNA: TGTGCCAGCAGTGAAGCTCCGTCAGCCTACGAGCAGTACTTC.

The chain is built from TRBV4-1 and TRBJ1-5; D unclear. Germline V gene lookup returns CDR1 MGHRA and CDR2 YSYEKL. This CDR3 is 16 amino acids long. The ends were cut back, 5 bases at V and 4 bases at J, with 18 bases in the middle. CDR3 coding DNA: TGCGCCAGCAGCTTAGGCATGGGAAAAGGGAATCAGCCCCAGCATTTT. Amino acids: CASSLGMGKGNQPQHF.

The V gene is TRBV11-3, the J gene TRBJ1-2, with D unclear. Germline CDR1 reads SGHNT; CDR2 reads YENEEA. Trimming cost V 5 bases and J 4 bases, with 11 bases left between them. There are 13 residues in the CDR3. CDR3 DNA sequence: TGTGCCAGCAGCCCACGCGTCAGCTATGGCTACACCTTC. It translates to CASSPRVSYGYTF.

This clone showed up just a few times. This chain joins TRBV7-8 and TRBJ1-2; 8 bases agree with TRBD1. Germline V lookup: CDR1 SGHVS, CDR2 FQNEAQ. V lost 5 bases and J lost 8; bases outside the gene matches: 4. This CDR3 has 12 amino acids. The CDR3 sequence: CASSETGVGYTF. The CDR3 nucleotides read TGTGCCAGCAGCGAGACAGGGGTCGGCTACACCTTC.

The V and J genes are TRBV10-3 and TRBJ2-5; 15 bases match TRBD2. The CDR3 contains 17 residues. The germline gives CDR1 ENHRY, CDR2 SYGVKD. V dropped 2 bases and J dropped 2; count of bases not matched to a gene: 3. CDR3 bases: TGTGCCATCAGTGAGGGACTAGCGGGAGGGGGGCAAGAGACCCAGTACTTC. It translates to CAISEGLAGGGQETQYF.